These T cell receptor beta chains were read from a single sample in a study of cytomegalovirus exposure and HLA in healthy donors. Generated by immunoSEQ multiplex PCR, the TCRdb table keeps only in-frame clones and is missing some. The table has roughly 130,000 clones, about three quarters seen once. The sample taken for sequencing was PBMCs. The receptors come from a woman aged 60 to 75 in good health and CMV-seropositive. CDR3s include the opening cysteine and the closing phenylalanine or tryptophan. D genes are given only for firm matches. Size values are once, few and many counts, or a class for expanded clones, and some rows have none.

cdr3_nt cdr3_aa v_call d_call j_call clone_size
TGTGCCATCACCCCGGGACTAGTTCAGGGCAATGAGCAGTTCTTC CAITPGLVQGNEQFF TRBV10-3 TRBD2 TRBJ2-1 .
TGCGCCAGCAGCCCTGGTGGGACAGGGGACCATCAGCCCCAGCATTTT CASSPGGTGDHQPQHF TRBV5-1 TRBD1 TRBJ1-5 .
TGTGCCAGCAGCTCGGGACAGGGGATCAATCAGCCCCAGCATTTT CASSSGQGINQPQHF TRBV7-9 TRBD1 TRBJ1-5 .
TGTGCCAGCATTGACAGTTATCCCGCAGACAATCAGCCCCAGCATTTT CASIDSYPADNQPQHF TRBV2 . TRBJ1-5 .
TGTGCCAGCAGACGCACAACGAACACTGAAGCTTTCTTT CASRRTTNTEAFF TRBV5-6 . TRBJ1-1 .
TGTGCCAGCAGTGAAGCCGGGGAATCACCCCTCCACTTT CASSEAGESPLHF TRBV25-1 . TRBJ1-6 few
TGTGCCAGCAGCGGAGCGGGCAGGTCGAATCAGCCCCAGCATTTT CASSGAGRSNQPQHF TRBV7-2 . TRBJ1-5 .
TGTGCCAGCAGCTTGGGCTCAAGACAGGGATCCTACAATGAGCAGTTCTTC CASSLGSRQGSYNEQFF TRBV5-8 TRBD1 TRBJ2-1 .
TGTGCCAGCAGCTCACAGACAAATGGCTACACCTTC CASSSQTNGYTF TRBV9 . TRBJ1-2 .
TGCGCCAGCAGTCCCGGGACAGCTCAGGCCTACTCTGGAAACACCATATATTTT CASSPGTAQAYSGNTIYF TRBV5-1 TRBD1 TRBJ1-3 .
TGTGCCAGCAGCTTAGCAGGTTGGGCAGGCTACGTCGGGGAGCTGTTTTTT CASSLAGWAGYVGELFF TRBV7-8 . TRBJ2-2 .
TGTGCCAGTAAACAGGGGGCATTTTATTCACCCCTCCACTTT CASKQGAFYSPLHF TRBV25-1 TRBD1 TRBJ1-6 .
TGTGCCAGCAGCCCGGGACAGGGGGCACGGGAGACCCAGTACTTC CASSPGQGARETQYF TRBV9 TRBD1 TRBJ2-5 .
TGTGCCAGCAGTCAACAGGGATACGAGCAGTACTTC CASSQQGYEQYF TRBV6-5 . TRBJ2-7 once
TGTGCCGGCGGCAGGGGGCTGTACAATGAGCAGTTCTTC CAGGRGLYNEQFF TRBV11-2 TRBD1 TRBJ2-1 .
TGTGCCAGCAGCTTAGGGCAGGGTATGAGAACTGAAGCTTTCTTT CASSLGQGMRTEAFF TRBV7-6 . TRBJ1-1 once
TGCGCCAGCAGCTTGGAATCGGGAGAGACCCAGTACTTC CASSLESGETQYF TRBV5-1 . TRBJ2-5 .